Listed here are 13 T cell receptor beta chains from one sample, sequenced in a study of identical twins. TCRdb reprocessed the 5' RACE reads via MiXCR and lists one record per CDR3 protein. The sample lists 650,000 to 800,000 distinct CDR3 sequences, 8% to 9% occurring once. The data were also submitted as part of a second study, on yellow fever vaccine responses in identical twins.

The sample comprised PBMCs. These receptors originate from a young woman in good health.

This clonotype was observed many times. The chain couples TRBV10-3 to TRBJ2-7; TRBD2 matches at 8 bases. V lost 2 bases and J lost 6; bases outside the gene matches: 9. Germline values: CDR1 ENHRY, CDR2 SYGVKD. The CDR3 covers 15 residues. The CDR3 sequence is CAISETGTSSFEQYF. CDR3 sequence (DNA): TGTGCCATCAGTGAGACCGGGACTAGTAGTTTCGAGCAGTACTTC.

V gene TRBV10-3 combines with J gene TRBJ2-7; 7 nucleotides agree with TRBD1. V was pared by 4 bases and J by 2 bases, with 8 bases of the junction left unmatched. Germline CDR1 is ENHRY and CDR2 is SYGVKD. The CDR3 contains 15 residues. CDR3 bases: TGTGCCATCAGTGGGGACAGAAAGGGACCCTACGAGCAGTACTTC. Protein product: CAISGDRKGPYEQYF.

This clonotype has more than one count but fewer than ten. This chain joins TRBV11-2 and TRBJ2-1, with TRBD2 identical over 8 bases. Trimming cost V 5 bases and J 2 bases; bases outside gene matches: 2. The germline CDR1 and CDR2 sequences are SGHAT and FQNNGV. The length of the CDR3 is 14 residues. The CDR3 DNA reads as TGTGCCAGCAGCGGAGCGGGGGCCTACAATGAGCAGTTCTTC. Its translation is CASSGAGAYNEQFF.

This clonotype has a count of ten or more. The chain couples TRBV3-1 to TRBJ1-1; D is undetermined. The CDR3 loop spans 12 amino acids. Trimming removed 2 bases from V and 7 bases from J, with 8 bases in between. Germline V lookup: CDR1 LGHDT, CDR2 YNNKEL (reference sequence). The DNA for the CDR3 is TGTGCCAGCAGCCAACCGGGAGGTGAAGCTTTCTTT. Translation gives CASSQPGGEAFF.

This clonotype was detected ten times or more. The gene calls are TRBV20-1 and TRBJ2-7; 9 bases fit TRBD2. The CDR3 covers 15 residues. With 1 base clipped from V and 4 bases from J, the junction kept 8 bases outside the gene matches. Looked up from germline, CDR1 is DFQATT and CDR2 is SNEGSKA (reference sequence). The CDR3 spells CSARGSGGPKYEQYF. CDR3 DNA: TGCAGTGCTAGAGGAAGCGGGGGGCCCAAGTACGAGCAGTACTTC.

The table lists this clonotype with many counts. This chain connects TRBV14 to TRBJ2-3; no definite D call. CDR1 and CDR2 from the germline V gene are SGHDN and FVKESK. V lost 8 bases, J lost 5 bases, and 11 bases lay in between. The CDR3 has 12 amino acids. The CDR3 spells CASGEYGDTQYF. The DNA of the CDR3 is TGTGCCAGCGGCGAATATGGAGATACGCAGTATTTT.

A few counts support this clonotype. This chain connects TRBV6-4 to TRBJ2-1; 9 bases are a match to TRBD2. Germline-derived CDR1 and CDR2 are MRHNA and SNTAGT. The CDR3 sequence is 16 residues long. With V trimmed by 3 bases and J by 7 bases, 10 bases remained unmatched. The CDR3 DNA sequence: TGTGCCAGCAGTGATGAAGAAGCGGGGGGCCATAATGAGCAGTTCTTC. Protein sequence: CASSDEEAGGHNEQFF.

J is TRBJ2-7 and V is TRBV20-1, with TRBD2 identical over 9 bases. Germline values: CDR1 DFQATT, CDR2 SNEGSKA (reference sequence). The CDR3 consists of 15 residues. J was trimmed by 2 bases and V by 3 bases; bases with no gene match: 8. The CDR3 protein is CSASSTGLATYEQYF. CDR3 DNA: TGCAGTGCTAGTTCCACGGGACTAGCTACCTACGAGCAGTACTTC.

This clonotype appeared a few times. The rearrangement links TRBV7-9 to TRBJ2-7; 10 bases map to TRBD2. Germline CDR1 reads SEHNR; CDR2 reads FQNEAQ (reference sequence). The J segment lost 0 bases and the V segment lost 5 bases, leaving 4 bases of the junction unmatched. The CDR3 is 15 amino acids. DNA of the CDR3: TGTGCCAGCAGCCGGGGACTAGCGTACTCCTACGAGCAGTACTTC. It encodes CASSRGLAYSYEQYF.

This clonotype was seen only a few times. The chain couples TRBV12-3 or TRBV12-4 to TRBJ2-1, with D maybe TRBD2 (6 bases). V was shortened by 10 bases and J by 0 bases, with 25 bases between the two germline ends. The CDR3 contains 18 residues. The CDR3 protein is CAISSTGGTQSSYNEQFF. The CDR3, as DNA: TGTGCCATCAGCTCGACGGGCGGGACCCAGAGCTCCTACAATGAGCAGTTCTTC.

This clonotype was seen ten or more times. The rearrangement joins TRBV9 to TRBJ2-5; D gene ambiguous. The CDR3 loop spans 13 amino acids. V lost 0 bases and J lost 2, with 5 bases in between. CDR1 is SGDLS and CDR2 is YYNGEE in the germline V gene. CDR3 amino acids: CASSVGRQETQYF. CDR3 in DNA: TGTGCCAGCAGCGTAGGGAGACAAGAGACCCAGTACTTC.

This chain connects TRBV27 to TRBJ2-2; 11 nucleotides line up with TRBD2. Germline-derived CDR1 and CDR2 are MNHEY and SMNVEV (reference sequence). The V gene end was trimmed by 7 bases and the J gene end by 4 bases; junction bases not matched to a gene: 8. CDR3 size: 16 residues. The CDR3 is CASKPATSGITGELFF. CDR3 sequence (DNA): TGTGCCAGCAAACCGGCGACTAGCGGGATCACCGGGGAGCTGTTTTTT.

Many counts were recorded for this clonotype. CDR3 protein: CASSPIGNTIYF. In DNA, the CDR3 is TGTGCCAGCAGCCCTATCGGCAACACCATATATTTT. The V gene is TRBV12-3 or TRBV12-4, the J gene TRBJ1-3; D unresolved. The V and J ends lost 6 bases and 7 bases respectively, with 10 bases between them. This CDR3 has 12 residues.